The 25 T cell receptor beta chains in this list originate from one sample, sequenced in a study of cytomegalovirus exposure and HLA in healthy donors. PCR used 60 Vbeta primers and 13 Jbeta primers. TCRdb's copy holds only in-frame clones and misses some; the assay was immunoSEQ multiplex PCR. The top ten clones hold around 2.3% of a sample with some 180,000 clones, 75% to 90% of them seen once. Sequencing was carried out using PBMCs. Source of these receptors: a male donor in good health and CMV-seronegative.

In this sample, this clone turned up once. The chain employs TRBV27 and TRBJ1-1, with D perhaps matching TRBD1 (5 bases). This CDR3 is 14 amino acids long. The germline gives CDR1 MNHEY, CDR2 SMNVEV (reference sequence). V was cut by 6 bases and J by 1 base, with 12 bases left in between. This chain's CDR3 is CASREYTGNTEAFF. The DNA for the CDR3 is TGTGCCAGCAGGGAATACACAGGGAACACTGAAGCTTTCTTT.

This chain joins TRBV11-3 and TRBJ2-3, with 8 nucleotides matching TRBD2. The CDR3 has 15 amino acids. Germline lookup yields CDR1 SGHNT and CDR2 YENEEA. V lost 1 base to trimming and J lost 3 bases; unmatched junction nucleotides: 3. The CDR3 DNA reads TGTGCCAGCAGCTTAGGTCAGCGGGGGACAGATACGCAGTATTTT. Translated, it gives CASSLGQRGTDTQYF.

This sequence joins TRBV6-4 and TRBJ1-1, with 8 positions matching TRBD1. This CDR3 region has 13 residues. V lost 4 bases, J lost 3 bases, and 1 base stayed unmatched. CDR1 MRHNA and CDR2 SNTAGT come from the germline V gene. CDR3 nucleotide sequence: TGTGCCAGCAGTGCGACAGGGGACACTGAAGCTTTCTTT. Translated, it gives CASSATGDTEAFF.

This chain joins TRBV27 and TRBJ2-3; D is possibly TRBD1 (5 bases). Between the trimmed V and J ends, which lost 4 bases and 3 bases, there was a span of 20 bases. The CDR3 consists of 17 residues. The germline gives CDR1 MNHEY, CDR2 SMNVEV (reference sequence). CDR3 DNA sequence: TGTGCCAGCAGTTGGGGCCAAGAGCCCCCCCCGACAGATACGCAGTATTTT. Translated, it gives CASSWGQEPPPTDTQYF.

The V gene is TRBV2, the J gene TRBJ2-2; D might be TRBD2 (7 bases). V lost 4 bases and J lost 5, with 14 bases in between. The CDR3 has 15 residues. CDR1 is SNHLY, CDR2 FYNNEI, per germline. The CDR3 region is CASSVGGLETGELFF. In DNA form, the CDR3 reads TGTGCCAGCAGTGTGGGGGGGCTTGAAACCGGGGAGCTGTTTTTT.

The rearrangement uses TRBV7-9 and TRBJ2-3; a possible D gene is TRBD2 (7 bases). Germline CDR1 is SEHNR and CDR2 is FQNEAQ (reference sequence). Trimming removed 5 bases from V and 4 bases from J, with 19 bases in between. This CDR3 spans 16 amino acids. CDR3 amino acids: CASSRREGGSADTQYF. CDR3 nucleotides: TGTGCCAGCAGCCGAAGGGAGGGGGGGTCGGCAGATACGCAGTATTTT.

The V and J genes are TRBV10-3 and TRBJ2-2; 8 bases align to TRBD2. The V and J ends lost 0 bases and 2 bases, in that order; junction bases with no gene match: 5. The CDR3 runs to 17 residues. Germline CDR1 reads ENHRY; CDR2 reads SYGVKD. This CDR3 reads CAISESPGGGNTGELFF. Written as DNA, the CDR3 is TGTGCCATCAGTGAGTCCCCGGGAGGGGGAAACACCGGGGAGCTGTTTTTT.

DNA for the CDR3: TGTGCCAGCAGTTTAGGGGGCAGGGGTCGGGATGAGCAGTTCTTC. Translation gives CASSLGGRGRDEQFF. The rearrangement links TRBV27 to TRBJ2-1; D perhaps matches TRBD1 (6 bases). CDR3 length: 15 residues. V was cut by 2 bases and J by 8 bases, with 16 bases left in between. Germline CDR1 MNHEY, CDR2 SMNVEV (reference sequence).

V and J are TRBV6-6 and TRBJ1-1, with D maybe TRBD1 (6 bases). The CDR3 runs 15 residues. The germline CDR1 and CDR2 sequences are MNHNY and SVGAGI (reference sequence). V was cut by 5 bases and J by 0 bases, with 13 bases left in between. Written as DNA, the CDR3 is TGTGCCAGCAGTCTAGGGGCAGGGGTGAACACTGAAGCTTTCTTT. Protein sequence: CASSLGAGVNTEAFF.

V and J are TRBV7-9 and TRBJ2-5; 9 positions match TRBD1. Germline loops: CDR1 SEHNR, CDR2 FQNEAQ (reference sequence). The CDR3 totals 15 residues. J lost 4 bases, V lost 3 bases, and 6 bases had no gene match. The CDR3 nucleotides read TGTGCCAGCAGCTTCGGGACAGGGAGAGGAGAGACCCAGTACTTC. It yields the protein CASSFGTGRGETQYF.

This sequence joins TRBV9 and TRBJ2-6, with 8 bases that match TRBD1. The ends lost 2 bases at V and 2 bases at J; junction bases unmatched: 6. This CDR3 contains 17 residues. Germline lookup yields CDR1 SGDLS and CDR2 YYNGEE. CDR3 sequence: CASSVDRGVPGANVLTF. The DNA for the CDR3 is TGTGCCAGCAGCGTCGACAGGGGCGTCCCTGGGGCCAACGTCCTGACTTTC.

The CDR3 here is CAWSRGLAGGTEAFF. Here the CDR3 DNA reads TGTGCCTGGAGCCGGGGGCTTGCGGGGGGCACTGAAGCTTTCTTT. The rearrangement links TRBV30 to TRBJ1-1; D possibly corresponds to TRBD1 (6 bases). V was clipped by 3 bases and J by 4 bases, with 18 bases between them. The CDR3 is made up of 15 amino acids. Germline CDR1 reads GTSNPN; CDR2 reads SVGIG (reference sequence).

This clone has a single count. The CDR3 bases are TGTGCCAGCAGCCAACAGCTCTACTATGGCTACACCTTC. It encodes CASSQQLYYGYTF. The J gene is TRBJ1-2, the V gene TRBV7-9; no definite D call. The CDR3 is made up of 13 amino acids. The germline CDR1 and CDR2 sequences are SEHNR and FQNEAQ (reference sequence). V dropped 5 bases and J dropped 3 bases, with 10 bases sitting between them.

The CDR3 spells CASSFPGTGDNGYTF. DNA of the CDR3: TGTGCCAGCAGCTTTCCCGGGACAGGGGACAATGGCTACACCTTC. The chain joins TRBV5-4 to TRBJ1-2; 10 bases match TRBD1. CDR3 length: 15 residues. Germline CDR1 is SGHNT and CDR2 is YYREEE (reference sequence). Unmatched junction bases numbered 7, after V lost 2 bases and J lost 6 bases.

J is TRBJ2-1 and V is TRBV7-9; 8 positions match TRBD1. The CDR3 is 13 residues long. V lost 6 bases, J lost 5 bases, and 3 bases stayed unmatched. Germline V gene sequence: CDR1 SEHNR, CDR2 FQNEAQ (reference sequence). The CDR3 loop is CASRTGENNEQFF. CDR3 sequence (DNA): TGTGCCAGCAGGACAGGGGAAAACAATGAGCAGTTCTTC.

This chain links TRBV30 with TRBJ1-1, with D maybe TRBD1 (5 bases). V was cut by 2 bases and J by 1 base, with 8 bases left in between. Germline V gene data show CDR1 as GTSNPN and CDR2 as SVGIG (reference sequence). The CDR3 spans 13 residues. CDR3 nucleotide sequence: TGTGCCTGGAGTTTTCAGGGGAACACTGAAGCTTTCTTT. It yields the protein CAWSFQGNTEAFF.

In DNA, the CDR3 is TGTGCCAGCAGCTCGAACAGGGGGGTAGACACCGGGGAGCTGTTTTTT. It encodes CASSSNRGVDTGELFF. V and J are TRBV5-4 and TRBJ2-2; 8 bases line up with TRBD1. This CDR3 comprises 16 residues. Germline CDR1 is SGHNT and CDR2 is YYREEE (reference sequence). V lost 3 bases and J lost 3; bases outside the gene matches: 7.

This chain connects TRBV7-9 to TRBJ2-7; D gene unclear. Germline V gene data show CDR1 as SEHNR and CDR2 as FQNEAQ (reference sequence). The germline V and J ends were trimmed by 5 bases and 1 base, with 9 bases remaining between them. The CDR3 is 13 amino acids. CDR3 nucleotides: TGTGCCAGCAGCCCCGAGTGGTCCTACGAGCAGTACTTC. Its protein is CASSPEWSYEQYF. The whole variable domain, remainder taken from reference TRBV7-9 and TRBJ2-7, is DTGVSQNPRHKITKRGQNVTFRCDPISEHNRLYWYRQTLGQGPEFLTYFQNEAQLEKSRLLSDRFSAERPKGSFSTLEIQRTEQGDSAMYLCASSPEWSYEQYFGPGTRLTVT.

The J gene is TRBJ1-3, the V gene TRBV6-1, with D unclear. V lost 6 bases and J lost 4, with 13 bases in between. This CDR3 is 14 amino acids long. Germline assignment: CDR1 MNHNS and CDR2 SASEGT. In DNA form, the CDR3 reads TGTGCCAGCAGCCCGGTGCCAACGGGAAACACCATATATTTT. It specifies CASSPVPTGNTIYF.

The rearrangement links TRBV6-6 to TRBJ2-7, with unresolved D. The germline V gene encodes CDR1 MNHNY and CDR2 SVGAGI (reference sequence). The CDR3 has 15 amino acids. Trimming pared 4 bases from V and 5 bases from J, leaving 18 bases between. The CDR3 sequence: CASSFERMRSDEQYF. In nucleotides, the CDR3 is TGTGCCAGCAGTTTTGAGCGTATGCGGTCGGACGAGCAGTACTTC.

V and J are TRBV27 and TRBJ2-2, with D possibly being TRBD1 (6 bases). In germline, CDR1 is MNHEY, CDR2 SMNVEV (reference sequence). Trimming left V 6 bases short and J 1 base short, with 15 bases between. This CDR3 region has 16 residues. The CDR3 sequence is CASRRGQILNTGELFF. CDR3 bases: TGTGCCAGCAGGCGAGGACAGATATTGAACACCGGGGAGCTGTTTTTT.

The rearrangement links TRBV5-1 to TRBJ2-1, with 7 bases aligning to TRBD1. This CDR3 comprises 15 residues. Germline trimming cut 3 bases from V and 2 bases from J; bases unmatched to any gene: 5. Germline assignment: CDR1 SGHRS and CDR2 YFSETQ. This CDR3 reads CASSYRGPTYNEQFF. DNA of the CDR3: TGCGCCAGCAGCTACAGGGGACCGACCTACAATGAGCAGTTCTTC.

The V gene is TRBV19, the J gene TRBJ1-6; possibly TRBD1 for D (5 bases). CDR3 length: 15 amino acids. V lost 6 bases to trimming and J lost 5 bases, with 14 bases between them. CDR1 is LNHDA, CDR2 SQIVND, per germline (reference sequence). CDR3 sequence: CASSGGVPDNSPLHF. The CDR3 coding sequence is TGTGCCAGTAGCGGGGGGGTGCCAGATAATTCACCCCTCCACTTT. Full variable domain (missing parts from reference TRBV19 and TRBJ1-6): DGGITQSPKYLFRKEGQNVTLSCEQNLNHDAMYWYRQDPGQGLRLIYYSQIVNDFQKGDIAEGYSVSREKKESFPLTVTSAQKNPTAFYLCASSGGVPDNSPLHFGNGTRLTVT.

For this clone: The sample contains more than one DNA sequence encoding this CDR3. The chain couples TRBV7-9 to TRBJ1-2, with 8 bases aligning to TRBD1. The CDR3 runs 13 residues. V lost 2 bases, J lost 4 bases, and 0 bases stayed unmatched. Germline loops: CDR1 SEHNR, CDR2 FQNEAQ (reference sequence). The chain's CDR3 is CASSLTGGYGYTF. The CDR3 DNA sequence: TGTGCCAGCAGCTTAACAGGGGGCTATGGCTACACCTTC.

The chain is built from TRBV5-6 and TRBJ1-1, with D maybe TRBD1 (5 bases). The ends were cut back, 0 bases at V and 6 bases at J, with 9 bases in the middle. Germline CDR1 and CDR2: SGHDT and YYEEEE. This CDR3 contains 13 residues. The CDR3 coding sequence is TGTGCCAGCAGCTTGGTAGGGGCGGCTGAAGCTTTCTTT. Translation: CASSLVGAAEAFF.